A single sample gave rise to the 32 T cell receptor beta chains below, sequenced in a study of response to subunit inactivated influenza vaccine. TCRdb passed the RT-PCR reads through MiXCR, listing each CDR3 protein once. Of around 570,000 distinct CDR3 sequences in the sample, around 11% were seen once. The sample was also reused in another study, on T cells expressing NK-cell markers. In that study: The authors made TCR beta cDNA libraries by 5'RACE template switching. This switching added a universal primer site and UMIs.

Sequenced material: PBMCs from blood, taken on the day of vaccination. The receptors were gathered from a man in his fifties who received an inactivated influenza vaccine.

This clonotype has only a few counts. The chain recombines TRBV20-1 with TRBJ1-4, with D tentatively TRBD1 (5 bases). The length of the CDR3 is 14 residues. The germline V and J ends were trimmed by 1 base and 6 bases, with 12 bases remaining between them. Germline V lookup: CDR1 DFQATT, CDR2 SNEGSKA (reference sequence). CDR3 in amino acids: CSARVPQGDEKLFF. The CDR3, as DNA: TGCAGTGCTAGAGTACCGCAGGGCGATGAAAAACTGTTTTTT.

This clonotype appeared a few times. The gene calls are TRBV12-3 or TRBV12-4 and TRBJ2-7; TRBD2 agrees at 15 bases. Germline trimming cut 1 base from V and 3 bases from J; bases unmatched to any gene: 4. CDR3 length: 17 amino acids. In DNA, the CDR3 is TGTGCCAGCAGTTTAGTACGGGGACTAGCGGGGGGCTACGAGCAGTACTTC. Translated, it gives CASSLVRGLAGGYEQYF.

The chain couples TRBV4-3 to TRBJ2-3; D is undetermined. Germline V gene data show CDR1 as LGHNA and CDR2 as YSLEER. The CDR3 length is 17 residues. V lost 0 bases and J 0 bases, leaving 13 bases between the germline ends. CDR3 sequence reads: CASSQEPQLWSTDTQYF. For the CDR3, the DNA is TGCGCCAGCAGCCAAGAACCCCAGTTGTGGAGCACAGATACGCAGTATTTT.

This clonotype turned up a few times. The rearrangement joins TRBV5-6 to TRBJ2-7, with D maybe TRBD2 (5 bases). Trimming took 3 bases from V and 2 from J, leaving 15 bases between them. The CDR3 has 15 amino acids. Looked up from germline, CDR1 is SGHDT and CDR2 is YYEEEE. CDR3 coding DNA: TGTGCCAGCAGCTCAGGAAGACTATCCACCTACGAGCAGTACTTC. Protein: CASSSGRLSTYEQYF.

This clonotype showed up many times. The chain joins TRBV6-2 or TRBV6-3 to TRBJ2-5; D gene unclear. Between the trimmed V and J ends, which lost 4 bases and 3 bases, there was a span of 6 bases. From germline, CDR1 is MNHEY and CDR2 SVGEGT. The CDR3 sequence is 12 residues long. In nucleotides, the CDR3 is TGTGCCAGCAGTTTTGGGAAAGAGACCCAGTACTTC. It encodes CASSFGKETQYF.

This clonotype has a handful of counts. The chain combines TRBV4-1 with TRBJ2-4, with 12 bases aligning to TRBD2. Germline CDR1 is MGHRA and CDR2 is YSYEKL. The CDR3 sequence is 18 residues long. J was trimmed by 1 base and V by 7 bases; bases with no gene match: 11. CDR3 DNA: TGCGCCAGCAACTCCCTAGCGGGGGGGAGCTTTGCCAAAAACATTCAGTACTTC. This gives the protein CASNSLAGGSFAKNIQYF.

J is TRBJ2-1 and V is TRBV27; TRBD2 aligns across 10 bases. J lost 5 bases, V lost 5 bases, and 9 bases had no gene match. The CDR3 is 16 amino acids. From germline, CDR1 is MNHEY and CDR2 SMNVEV (reference sequence). The CDR3 spells CASSRRAGGLDNEQFF. The CDR3 DNA reads TGTGCCAGCAGTCGGCGAGCGGGGGGGCTCGACAATGAGCAGTTCTTC.

With respect to this clonotype: The CDR3 ends on some other residue instead of the conserved phenylalanine or tryptophan, so this is likely a read error. The chain combines TRBV4-3 with TRBJ2-4; a possible D gene is TRBD1 (6 bases). The CDR3 spans 15 residues. Germline CDR1 reads LGHNA; CDR2 reads YSLEER. The V gene lost 0 bases and the J gene lost 6 bases, with 12 bases spanning the gap. CDR3 residues: CASSQDPGRGNIQYS. The CDR3 nucleotides are TGCGCCAGCAGCCAAGATCCGGGCAGGGGAAACATTCAGTACTCC.

In this sample, this clonotype turned up a few times. The chain uses TRBV10-3 and TRBJ2-2, with 9 bases lining up with TRBD1. V dropped 3 bases and J dropped 8; count of bases not matched to a gene: 4. The CDR3 covers 14 residues. Germline CDR1 reads ENHRY; CDR2 reads SYGVKD. The CDR3 loop is CAISDDRGAGELFF. CDR3 nucleotide sequence: TGTGCCATCAGTGATGACAGGGGGGCAGGGGAGCTGTTTTTT.

This clonotype was counted ten times or more. The chain combines TRBV5-1 with TRBJ2-3; unclear D gene. Trimming cost V 5 bases and J 2 bases, with 9 bases left between them. This CDR3 is built from 13 residues. CDR1 and CDR2 (germline): SGHRS, YFSETQ. As DNA, the CDR3 is TGCGCCAGCAGGGCCACCACCACAGATACGCAGTATTTT. It yields the protein CASRATTTDTQYF.

As to this clonotype: A much larger clone differs by one base, so this may be a read error. The rearrangement joins TRBV5-1 to TRBJ2-1; tentatively, D is TRBD1 or TRBD2 (6 bases each). The germline V and J ends were trimmed by 0 bases and 3 bases, with 19 bases remaining between them. The CDR3 length is 18 residues. CDR1 is SGHRS and CDR2 is YFSETQ in the germline V gene. The CDR3 DNA is TGCGCCAGCAGCTTGGAGGGGGGCATGAGGAATGGCTACAATGAGCAGTTCTTC. This codes for CASSLEGGMRNGYNEQFF.

This chain links TRBV5-1 with TRBJ2-2; D assignment may be TRBD1 or TRBD2 (5 bases each). The CDR3 length is 17 residues. CDR1 SGHRS and CDR2 YFSETQ come from the germline V gene. Trimming removed 0 bases at V and 2 bases at J, with 14 bases between. The CDR3 DNA follows: TGCGCCAGCAGCTTGGGGGCAGGGACGTACAACACCGGGGAGCTGTTTTTT. It codes for CASSLGAGTYNTGELFF.

This clonotype appeared a few times. The chain uses TRBV20-1 and TRBJ1-2; the match to TRBD1 covers 7 bases. The length of the CDR3 is 12 residues. Germline V gene lookup returns CDR1 DFQATT and CDR2 SNEGSKA (reference sequence). With 6 bases clipped from V and 1 base from J, the junction kept 2 bases outside the gene matches. The CDR3: CSARQGNYGYTF. CDR3 nucleotide sequence: TGCAGTGCCCGACAGGGTAACTATGGCTACACCTTC.

This clonotype has just a few counts. An end of the junction does not agree with germline; a read error may underlie this. The chain is built from TRBV11-2 and TRBJ2-4; a weak D match, TRBD1 (6 bases). The CDR3 has 13 residues. Germline V gene sequence: CDR1 SGHAT, CDR2 FQNNGV. In DNA form, the CDR3 reads TGTGCCAGCAACTTAGACAGGAAAAACATTCAGTACTTC. This sequence encodes CASNLDRKNIQYF.

The V call is TRBV7-3, the J call TRBJ1-1, with D unclear. The CDR3 consists of 13 residues. Germline lookup yields CDR1 SGHTA and CDR2 FQGTGA. The V gene lost 1 base and the J gene lost 1 base, with 4 bases spanning the gap. The CDR3 DNA reads TGTGCCAGCAGCTTAATGGCGAACACTGAAGCTTTCTTT. Protein product: CASSLMANTEAFF.

The gene calls are TRBV28 and TRBJ2-1, with D unresolved. This CDR3 contains 13 residues. Trimming took 6 bases from V and 5 from J, leaving 11 bases between them. In germline, CDR1 is MDHEN, CDR2 SYDVKM. The CDR3 sequence: CASSPDWDNEQFF. CDR3 in DNA: TGTGCCAGCAGCCCTGACTGGGACAATGAGCAGTTCTTC.

The V gene is TRBV15, the J gene TRBJ2-1; 9 nucleotides agree with TRBD2. The germline CDR1 and CDR2 sequences are LNHNV and YYDKDF (reference sequence). Germline trimming cut 3 bases from V and 4 bases from J; bases unmatched to any gene: 4. This CDR3 is 15 amino acids long. CDR3 sequence: CATSRRGGGYNEQFF. DNA for the CDR3: TGTGCCACCAGCAGGCGGGGGGGCGGGTACAATGAGCAGTTCTTC. The full variable domain, in which reference TRBV15 and TRBJ2-1 provide the parts outside the CDR3, is DAMVIQNPRYQVTQFGKPVTLSCSQTLNHNVMYWYQQKSSQAPKLLFHYYDKDFNNEADTPDNFQSRRPNTSFCFLDIRSPGLGDTAMYLCATSRRGGGYNEQFFGPGTRLTVL.

This clonotype has a handful of counts. The chain has TRBV27 and TRBJ1-1, with 7 bases identical to TRBD1. This CDR3 has 13 amino acids. V lost 5 bases to trimming and J lost 3 bases; unmatched junction nucleotides: 3. The germline CDR1 and CDR2 sequences are MNHEY and SMNVEV (reference sequence). The CDR3 DNA reads TGTGCCAGCAGTGGAGGGACAGACACTGAAGCTTTCTTT. Translating gives CASSGGTDTEAFF.

This clonotype occurred a few times. The V and J genes are TRBV2 and TRBJ1-2; 9 bases are shared with TRBD1. V lost 10 bases to trimming and J lost 5 bases; unmatched junction nucleotides: 5. Germline assignment: CDR1 SNHLY and CDR2 FYNNEI. The CDR3 has 12 residues. CDR3 loop: CATRQGGYGYTF. The CDR3 DNA reads as TGTGCCACCCGACAGGGGGGGTATGGCTACACCTTC.

The sample holds many counts of this clonotype. The chain has TRBV11-2 and TRBJ2-7; perhaps D is TRBD1 or TRBD2 (5 bases each). The V and J ends lost 7 bases and 5 bases respectively, with 18 bases between them. The CDR3 totals 14 residues. Germline lookup yields CDR1 SGHAT and CDR2 FQNNGV. The DNA of the CDR3 is TGTGCCAGCACCCGGGACGGACTCTTGGACGAGCAGTACTTC. This codes for CASTRDGLLDEQYF.

This clonotype was seen more than once but under ten times. The chain is built from TRBV12-3 or TRBV12-4 and TRBJ2-1, with a tentative D call TRBD1 (5 bases). Trimming left V 3 bases short and J 6 bases short, with 18 bases between. The CDR3 is made up of 16 amino acids. The CDR3, as DNA: TGTGCCAGCAGTTTCATACAGGAGAACCCTCCCAATGAGCAGTTCTTC. It encodes CASSFIQENPPNEQFF.

In this sample, this clonotype turned up many times. This sequence joins TRBV29-1 and TRBJ2-3; TRBD1 matches 7 bases. CDR1 and CDR2 from the germline V gene are SQVTM and ANQGSEA. Trimming removed 4 bases from V and 3 bases from J; junction bases left unmatched: 7. CDR3 length: 14 amino acids. The CDR3 protein is CSVAASRGTDTQYF. DNA for the CDR3: TGCAGCGTTGCTGCGTCCAGGGGGACAGATACGCAGTATTTT.

The chain employs TRBV27 and TRBJ2-1; 14 bases are a match to TRBD2. Per the germline V gene, CDR1 is MNHEY and CDR2 is SMNVEV (reference sequence). V dropped 8 bases and J dropped 9; count of bases not matched to a gene: 9. The CDR3 runs to 15 residues. In nucleotides, the CDR3 is TGTGCCAGCGGTCCCCTGACTAGCGGGAGGGCTGAGCAGTTCTTC. Its protein is CASGPLTSGRAEQFF.

V usage is TRBV25-1 and J usage is TRBJ2-7, with 11 bases that match TRBD1. The CDR3 sequence is 15 residues long. Trimming at V came to 4 bases and at J to 4 bases, leaving 6 bases not matched to a gene. Germline lookup yields CDR1 MGHDK and CDR2 SYGVNS. The CDR3 region has the DNA TGTGCCAGCAGTGGCGGACAGGGGGCTTTATACGAGCAGTACTTC. Its protein is CASSGGQGALYEQYF.

In this sample, this clonotype turned up many times. The CDR3 DNA reads as TGTGCCAGCAGTTTACAGGGAATCATTCCAAAGACCCAGTACTTC. This translates into CASSLQGIIPKTQYF. The rearrangement links TRBV12-3 or TRBV12-4 to TRBJ2-5, with D possibly TRBD1 on 5 matching bases. The length of the CDR3 is 15 residues. Trimming took off 2 bases at V and 6 bases at J, with 16 bases between the two ends.

This chain connects TRBV6-2 or TRBV6-3 to TRBJ2-7, with unresolved D. V dropped 7 bases and J dropped 0 bases, with 10 bases sitting between them. The CDR3 runs 13 residues. Germline-derived CDR1 and CDR2 are MNHEY and SVGEGT. In DNA, the CDR3 is TGTGCCAGCAATCCTGTCCTCTCCTACGAGCAGTACTTC. Encoded protein: CASNPVLSYEQYF.

This rearrangement joins TRBV30 to TRBJ1-2; maybe TRBD1 (6 bases). With 2 bases removed from V and 6 bases from J, the gap between germline ends came to 13 bases. Germline V lookup: CDR1 GTSNPN, CDR2 SVGIG (reference sequence). This CDR3 region has 13 residues. In DNA, the CDR3 is TGTGCCTGGAGTATAACACAGGGAGATGGCTACACCTTC. Its protein product is CAWSITQGDGYTF.

The V gene is TRBV29-1, the J gene TRBJ2-3, with TRBD2 as a possible D gene (6 bases). Trimming removed 5 bases from V and 2 bases from J, with 14 bases in between. The CDR3 sequence is 14 residues long. The germline gives CDR1 SQVTM, CDR2 ANQGSEA. CDR3 sequence reads: CSVKAGYLTDTQYF. The CDR3 DNA sequence: TGCAGCGTTAAGGCGGGATACCTCACAGATACGCAGTATTTT.

The J gene is TRBJ2-3, the V gene TRBV3-1; D ambiguous. The CDR3 extends over 14 amino acids. V lost 3 bases, J lost 4 bases, and 11 bases lay in between. From germline, CDR1 is LGHDT and CDR2 YNNKEL (reference sequence). The CDR3, as DNA: TGTGCCAGCAGCCAGCCAAGCGCGGCAGATACGCAGTATTTT. Translation: CASSQPSAADTQYF.

The chain couples TRBV29-1 to TRBJ2-7; the D gene is possibly TRBD2 (6 bases). Germline V gene lookup returns CDR1 SQVTM and CDR2 ANQGSEA. The CDR3 has 15 amino acids. The CDR3 here is CSISRRGPDPYEQYF. The CDR3 bases are TGCAGTATATCAAGGAGGGGTCCTGACCCCTACGAGCAGTACTTC.

V gene TRBV9 combines with J gene TRBJ1-2; D unresolved. Trimming removed 0 bases at V and 0 bases at J, with 12 bases between. The CDR3 contains 16 residues. From germline, CDR1 is SGDLS and CDR2 YYNGEE. CDR3 nucleotide sequence: TGTGCCAGCAGCGTAGGGGGTTACCGAACTAACTATGGCTACACCTTC. Its protein product is CASSVGGYRTNYGYTF.

A few counts support this clonotype. V gene TRBV6-1 combines with J gene TRBJ1-3; D not certain. The CDR3 consists of 18 residues. Germline CDR1 and CDR2: MNHNS and SASEGT. V lost 6 bases and J lost 0, with 21 bases in between. The CDR3 nucleotides are TGTGCCAGCAGCCTTAACTACCGACCTAACTTCTCTGGAAACACCATATATTTT. This sequence encodes CASSLNYRPNFSGNTIYF.